The 13 T cell receptor beta chains below all came from one sample that was sequenced in a study of blood T cell repertoires in COVID-19. The table came from immunoSEQ multiplex PCR; TCRdb's copy has only in-frame clones and leaves some out. The profile covers 40,000 to 50,000 clones, with about 89% appearing a single time and about 22% taken by the ten largest. Sequenced material: peripheral blood. The receptors come from a man in his forties or fifties with active COVID-19.

The chain links TRBV7-2 to TRBJ2-5; unclear D gene. Germline CDR1 and CDR2: SGHTA and FQGNSA. CDR3 length: 13 residues. Trimming removed 1 base at V and 2 bases at J, with 5 bases between. CDR3 in DNA: TGTGCCAGCAGCTTAGAGCTACAAGAGACCCAGTACTTC. This encodes CASSLELQETQYF.

The rearrangement links TRBV10-3 to TRBJ2-3; 11 bases match TRBD2. The CDR3 totals 15 residues. CDR1 and CDR2 from the germline V gene are ENHRY and SYGVKD. V trimming: 6 bases; J trimming: 3 bases; junction bases outside the gene matches: 5. CDR3 in amino acids: CAIRRTSGSTDTQYF. For the CDR3, the DNA is TGTGCCATCAGGCGGACTAGCGGGTCTACAGATACGCAGTATTTT.

The chain is built from TRBV5-4 and TRBJ2-7, with D possibly being TRBD1 (5 bases). The CDR3 contains 15 residues. Trimming left V 4 bases short and J 3 bases short, with 17 bases between. Germline-derived CDR1 and CDR2 are SGHNT and YYREEE (reference sequence). Here the CDR3 reads CASSPLPGHRYEQYF. CDR3 nucleotides: TGTGCCAGCAGCCCACTTCCCGGACACCGCTACGAGCAGTACTTC.

The rearrangement joins TRBV9 to TRBJ2-5, with D tentatively TRBD1 (5 bases). CDR3 length: 13 amino acids. Per germline, CDR1 SGDLS and CDR2 YYNGEE. Trimming shortened V by 3 bases and J by 4 bases, and 10 bases separated the two germline ends. CDR3 residues: CASSGGSRETQYF. Written as DNA, the CDR3 is TGTGCCAGCAGCGGGGGCTCTCGAGAGACCCAGTACTTC.

The rearrangement links TRBV27 to TRBJ1-1; 7 bases align to TRBD1. The length of the CDR3 is 16 residues. The V gene's germline CDR1 is MNHEY and CDR2 SMNVEV (reference sequence). Trimming at V came to 4 bases and at J to 1 base, leaving 9 bases not matched to a gene. The CDR3 DNA sequence: TGTGCCAGCAGTTCAAGGGGGCAGAAGAGGAACACTGAAGCTTTCTTT. This translates into CASSSRGQKRNTEAFF.

The chain combines TRBV21-1 with TRBJ2-1; no check of the table's D call, TRBD1, against the DNA was made. TRBV21-1 is described as a pseudogene. This CDR3 has 12 residues. CDR3 sequence: CASSKQGNEQFF. The CDR3 nucleotides are TGTGCCAGCAGCAAACAGGGTAATGAGCAGTTCTTC.

The genes are TRBV11-3 and TRBJ2-1; D is possibly TRBD1 (6 bases). Germline CDR1 SGHNT, CDR2 YENEEA. There are 12 residues in the CDR3. Trimming stripped 5 bases from V and 9 bases from J, with 11 bases between. CDR3: CASSPRGFEQFF. The CDR3 DNA reads TGTGCCAGCAGCCCTAGGGGGTTTGAGCAGTTCTTC.

The chain is built from TRBV7-9 and TRBJ2-1; tentative D call: TRBD1 (5 bases). Germline-derived CDR1 and CDR2 are SEHNR and FQNEAQ (reference sequence). V dropped 8 bases and J dropped 5 bases, with 13 bases sitting between them. This CDR3 region has 13 residues. This CDR3 is CASGDRLNNEQFF. DNA of the CDR3: TGTGCCAGCGGCGACAGACTGAACAATGAGCAGTTCTTC.

DNA for the CDR3: TGTGCCAGCAGCCAAACGGGGGACTCAGCCTACGAGCAGTACTTC. Its translation is CASSQTGDSAYEQYF. This chain connects TRBV3-1 (or the pseudogene TRBV3-2) to TRBJ2-7, with a possible D match to TRBD2 (6 bases). V lost 2 bases and J lost 2, with 13 bases in between. Germline V lookup: CDR1 LGHDT, CDR2 YNNKEL (reference sequence). This CDR3 region has 15 residues.

This clone is labeled as medium-sized. This chain uses TRBV5-1 with TRBJ2-2, with a possible D match to TRBD2 (6 bases). V was pared by 1 base and J by 6 bases, with 16 bases between. Germline-derived CDR1 and CDR2 are SGHRS and YFSETQ. CDR3 length: 16 residues. CDR3 in DNA: TGCGCCAGCAGCTTGTATCTAGTCGGGAGTTCCGGGGAGCTGTTTTTT. Its protein product is CASSLYLVGSSGELFF.

This clone was counted a few times. The V and J genes are TRBV9 and TRBJ2-1, with 10 bases fitting TRBD2. Germline V gene sequence: CDR1 SGDLS, CDR2 YYNGEE. The CDR3 contains 14 residues. Germline trimming cut 10 bases from V and 6 bases from J; bases unmatched to any gene: 10. CDR3 region: CASGEAGGLNEQFF. The CDR3 nucleotides are TGTGCCTCCGGGGAAGCGGGAGGGCTCAATGAGCAGTTCTTC.

The DNA of the CDR3 is TGTGCCAGCAGCCTACAGAGTAACCAAGAGACCCAGTACTTC. This sequence encodes CASSLQSNQETQYF. This sequence joins TRBV7-2 and TRBJ2-5; no definite D call. The ends were cut back, 5 bases at V and 0 bases at J, with 10 bases in the middle. This CDR3 region has 14 residues. Germline V gene lookup returns CDR1 SGHTA and CDR2 FQGNSA. Complete variable domain (other parts from reference TRBV7-2 and TRBJ2-5): GAGVSQSPSNKVTEKGKDVELRCDPISGHTALYWYRQSLGQGLEFLIYFQGNSAPDKSGLPSDRFSAERTGGSVSTLTIQRTQQEDSAVYLCASSLQSNQETQYFGPGTRLLVL.

Note on this clone: No DNA is shown, since the ends of the CDR3 on it are uncertain; the CDR3 is the one TCRdb lists. CDR3 sequence: CASSSSTSGRAGETQYF. This chain connects TRBV6-2 or TRBV6-3 to TRBJ2-5; TRBD2, the table's D call, was not compared with the DNA. The CDR3 is 17 residues long, ends included. From germline, CDR1 is MNHEY and CDR2 SVGEGT.